The 18 T cell receptor beta chains below all came from one sample that was sequenced in a study of CD8 T cells in ankylosing spondylitis. Via MiXCR, TCRdb re-called the 5' RACE reads, giving one row per CDR3 protein. Among 200,000 to 250,000 distinct CDR3 sequences listed, about 17% were seen once. General observations from the study: Seemingly distinctive of ankylosing spondylitis blood was a TCR beta motif formed by eight highly homologous variants.

These receptors have no known antigen. The sample taken for sequencing was blood, either unsorted or a sorted T cell fraction (not recorded which). The receptors derive from a male donor with ankylosing spondylitis.

A few counts support this clonotype. The chain is built from TRBV6-5 and TRBJ1-2; D is ambiguous. CDR3 length: 14 residues. Trimming took 2 bases from V and 0 from J, leaving 7 bases between them. Germline-derived CDR1 and CDR2 are MNHEY and SVGAGI. CDR3 in DNA: TGTGCCAGCAGTTACGACGGAACTAACTATGGCTACACCTTC. This encodes CASSYDGTNYGYTF.

This sequence joins TRBV5-1 and TRBJ2-5, with a possible D match to TRBD1 (6 bases). This CDR3 is built from 15 residues. The V gene lost 0 bases and the J gene lost 5 bases, with 14 bases spanning the gap. The germline V gene encodes CDR1 SGHRS and CDR2 YFSETQ. CDR3 sequence (DNA): TGCGCCAGCAGCTTGGAAGGGGGTAACGGGGAGACCCAGTACTTC. It translates to CASSLEGGNGETQYF.

The sample holds many counts of this clonotype. DNA of the CDR3: TGCAGCGTTCGAGGACTAGCGGGAACCTACGAGCAGTACTTC. Residues: CSVRGLAGTYEQYF. This chain joins TRBV29-1 and TRBJ2-7; 12 nucleotides line up with TRBD2. The CDR3 has 14 residues. Germline loops: CDR1 SQVTM, CDR2 ANQGSEA. With V trimmed by 5 bases and J by 2 bases, 4 bases remained unmatched.

In its sample, this clonotype was seen many times. The rearrangement links TRBV4-1 to TRBJ2-1; D call uncertain. V was trimmed by 0 bases and J by 0 bases, leaving 12 bases between them. This CDR3 has 17 residues. Germline V lookup: CDR1 MGHRA, CDR2 YSYEKL. CDR3 region: CASSQDLGSSSYNEQFF. The CDR3 coding sequence is TGCGCCAGCAGCCAAGATTTAGGGTCGAGCTCCTACAATGAGCAGTTCTTC.

The chain employs TRBV29-1 and TRBJ2-3, with 10 nucleotides matching TRBD2. The junction had 5 bases not matched to a gene; V was cut back by 1 base and J by 7 bases. The CDR3 has 14 amino acids. Germline CDR1 SQVTM, CDR2 ANQGSEA. CDR3 bases: TGCAGCGTTGAAGGGTCTAGCGGGGGTTATACGCAGTATTTT. Encoded protein: CSVEGSSGGYTQYF.

The chain carries TRBV19 and TRBJ2-7; D is unresolved. V lost 3 bases, J lost 5 bases, and 17 bases lay in between. Germline CDR1 and CDR2: LNHDA and SQIVND (reference sequence). The CDR3 runs to 15 residues. In DNA form, the CDR3 reads TGTGCCAGTAGTATGAGGAGTAAGGGTCTGGACGAGCAGTACTTC. Its translation: CASSMRSKGLDEQYF. Together with reference TRBV19 and TRBJ2-7, the CDR3 gives the full variable domain: DGGITQSPKYLFRKEGQNVTLSCEQNLNHDAMYWYRQDPGQGLRLIYYSQIVNDFQKGDIAEGYSVSREKKESFPLTVTSAQKNPTAFYLCASSMRSKGLDEQYFGPGTRLTVT.

The chain carries TRBV4-1 and TRBJ2-2; no firm D call. The CDR3 is 15 amino acids. The V and J ends lost 0 bases and 6 bases respectively, with 11 bases between them. Per the germline V gene, CDR1 is MGHRA and CDR2 is YSYEKL. The CDR3 loop is CASSQEPGGSGELFF. The CDR3 DNA reads as TGCGCCAGCAGCCAAGAACCAGGCGGATCCGGGGAGCTGTTTTTT.

There are many counts of this clonotype. CDR3 residues: CSVEEGGINTGELFF. CDR3 sequence (DNA): TGCAGCGTTGAAGAGGGCGGGATAAACACCGGGGAGCTGTTTTTT. The V and J genes are TRBV29-1 and TRBJ2-2, with D possibly being TRBD2 (6 bases). CDR3 length equals 15 residues. CDR1 is SQVTM, CDR2 ANQGSEA, per germline. V lost 0 bases and J lost 2, with 10 bases in between.

The chain combines TRBV28 with TRBJ2-6; TRBD1 might be the D (6 bases). Trimming took 3 bases from V and 2 from J, leaving 11 bases between them. The CDR3 length is 16 residues. The V gene's germline CDR1 is MDHEN and CDR2 SYDVKM. The CDR3 is CASSLYRVPGANVLTF. CDR3 DNA: TGTGCCAGCAGTTTGTACAGGGTCCCTGGGGCCAACGTCCTGACTTTC.

The V gene is TRBV18, the J gene TRBJ1-2; 12 positions match TRBD1. This CDR3 has 16 amino acids. Germline V CDR1 and CDR2: KGHSH, LQKENI. Trimming took 3 bases from V and 3 from J; bases not matched to a gene: 5. CDR3 residues: CASSPGQGAWDYGYTF. The CDR3 DNA sequence: TGTGCCAGCTCACCGGGACAGGGGGCTTGGGACTATGGCTACACCTTC.

The genes are TRBV30 and TRBJ1-2; perhaps TRBD1 as D (5 bases). V lost 2 bases, J lost 7 bases, and 8 bases lay in between. Germline V CDR1 and CDR2: GTSNPN, SVGIG (reference sequence). The CDR3 extends over 11 amino acids. CDR3 residues: CAWSIGTGYTF. CDR3 coding DNA: TGTGCCTGGAGTATTGGGACTGGCTACACCTTC.

The V call is TRBV9, the J call TRBJ2-5; 7 nucleotides agree with TRBD2. Germline values: CDR1 SGDLS, CDR2 YYNGEE. The CDR3 runs 16 residues. V shed 0 bases, J shed 4 bases, and the junction held 9 bases outside the gene matches. The CDR3: CASSVAIAGFPETQYF. In DNA form, the CDR3 reads TGTGCCAGCAGCGTAGCGATAGCGGGTTTTCCAGAGACCCAGTACTTC.

This clonotype was observed a handful of times. This chain connects TRBV12-3 or TRBV12-4 to TRBJ2-1, with 8 bases matching TRBD2. The length of the CDR3 is 16 residues. Trimming at V came to 6 bases and at J to 3 bases, leaving 10 bases not matched to a gene. The CDR3 loop is CASSGGLAGIYNEQFF. CDR3 nucleotide sequence: TGTGCCAGCAGCGGAGGGCTAGCGGGCATCTACAATGAGCAGTTCTTC.

This chain links TRBV6-1 with TRBJ2-3; 8 bases are shared with TRBD2. V lost 5 bases and J lost 6; bases outside the gene matches: 7. The CDR3 sequence is 14 residues long. Germline V gives CDR1 MNHNS, CDR2 SASEGT. The DNA for the CDR3 is TGTGCCAGCAGTCTTGGCGGGGGGTGGGATACGCAGTATTTT. Residues: CASSLGGGWDTQYF.

This clonotype appeared once. The V and J genes are TRBV15 and TRBJ1-4; D is unresolved. The length of the CDR3 is 15 residues. Germline V gene data show CDR1 as LNHNV and CDR2 as YYDKDF (reference sequence). V lost 0 bases and J 3 bases, leaving 8 bases between the germline ends. CDR3 in DNA: TGTGCCACCAGCAGAGATTTCGACCCTAATGAAAAACTGTTTTTT. This encodes CATSRDFDPNEKLFF.

The rearrangement joins TRBV27 to TRBJ2-3; 10 bases map to TRBD2. The CDR3 is 16 amino acids. V shed 8 bases, J shed 1 base, and the junction held 9 bases outside the gene matches. CDR1 and CDR2 (germline): MNHEY, SMNVEV (reference sequence). The CDR3 loop reads CASGGLAQRGTDTQYF. The CDR3 nucleotides read TGTGCCAGCGGGGGACTAGCGCAGCGTGGCACAGATACGCAGTATTTT.

In this sample, this clonotype turned up many times. The chain links TRBV12-3 or TRBV12-4 to TRBJ2-1; 9 nucleotides match TRBD1. Trimming at V came to 3 bases and at J to 6 bases, leaving 3 bases not matched to a gene. This CDR3 has 14 amino acids. CDR3 nucleotides: TGTGCCAGCAGTTTGGGACAGGGACCCAATGAGCAGTTCTTC. Encoded protein: CASSLGQGPNEQFF.

This clonotype was seen only a few times. CDR3 sequence (DNA): TGTGCCAGCAGCTTGGTATTTACAGAGAACTATGGCTACACCTTC. Its protein product is CASSLVFTENYGYTF. The V and J genes are TRBV5-5 and TRBJ1-2, with no clear D. This CDR3 region has 15 residues. V lost 0 bases and J 2 bases, leaving 11 bases between the germline ends. CDR1 SGHKS and CDR2 YYEKEE come from the germline V gene (reference sequence).